One TCR beta chain is described in this entry. There are a few counts of this clonotype. There is no known antigen for this receptor. Base qualities are missing; no much larger clone stands one base away. The germline V gene sets CDR1 to SQVTM and CDR2 to ANQGSEA. V loses 5 bases of germline sequence and J loses 6 bases, and the interval between the two ends is 14 bases. The CDR3, from cysteine to phenylalanine, totals 13 residues. The DNA shown is the 39-base CDR3, in frame from base 1. TCR beta VDJ combination and CDR3 sequence profiling used genomic DNA as the template. An Illumina HiSeq 2000 was the platform used for TCR repertoire sequencing. Per the source publication's procedure: TRBV/TRBJ rearrangement plots, CDR3 size and DJ length profiles, and Simpson's diversity index were used to evaluate the repertoires. Whichever DNA sequence was most abundant in the deep sequencing data was defined as the immunodominant clone. CDR3 amino acid sequences were checked for sharing across subjects and were also compared against the VDJdb database and published repertoires. The public reads were quality trimmed at Q25 with fastp and then assembled into clones with MiXCR by TCRdb, keeping productive beta chains. Here each entry gathers all rows of one CDR3 protein and keeps the most common genes and DNA. TCRdb's processing, not the authors' own work, is the source of the V and J calls. In all, the sample holds 100,000 to 150,000 distinct CDR3 sequences, and about 40% of those were seen once. 2.6% of the sample goes to the ten largest clones.

Flow cytometry had shown CD8+CD57+ cell expansion in the patients selected for sequencing. All patients had severe acquired aplastic anemia diagnosed by International Study of Aplastic Anemia and Agranulocytosis and Camitta criteria. No patient had received any therapy when blood was sampled. In the study, sorted CD4+ and CD8+ blood T cells from patients with severe aplastic anemia and from healthy subjects underwent deep sequencing of TCR repertoires. In the USA, patient enrollment took place under clinicaltrials.gov protocols 00001620, 01623167, 00001397, 00071045, 00081523 and 00961064. Ficoll-Paque density gradient centrifugation was used to isolate peripheral blood mononuclear cells. Before DNA extraction, CD4+ and CD8+ T cells were sorted with FACS or magnetic beads. This sample is drawn from a study of CD8+CD57+ T cells in acquired aplastic anemia (dated by TCRdb to about 2018). Describing the broader study: Extracted DNA from sorted CD4+ and CD8+ cells averaged around 3.3 ug, ranging from about 0.17 to 30 ug. A CD8+CD57+ expansion meant a frequency higher than the mean frequency seen in healthy subjects.

Broader findings and caveats from the paper: Although around 30 CD8+ CDR3 sequences were shared by patients and controls, these sequences appeared highly expressed in patients and within the immunodominant clones of patients. No significant difference in CD8+ Simpson's diversity was found between patients and healthy controls (P=0.060).

Sequencing input: sorted CD4+, CD8+, or CD8+CD57+ T cells (not recorded which) from PBMCs. This TCR was recovered from a human donor with aplastic anemia. The chain is made from TRBV29-1 and TRBJ1-5; TRBD1 is a possible D gene, resting on 5 matching bases. In nucleotide form, the sequence is TGCAGCGTTATGCAGGGAGCAGGTCAGCCCCAGCATTTT. The resulting protein is CSVMQGAGQPQHF.